This T cell receptor beta chain was obtained from a study of CD8 T cells in ankylosing spondylitis. CDR1 MNHNS and CDR2 SASEGT come from the germline V gene. With 6 bases removed from V and 5 bases from J, the gap between germline ends came to 10 bases. The CDR3 consists of 13 residues. Study-wide results and caveats: A TCR beta motif made of 7 to 9 highly homologous variants seemed typical of ankylosing spondylitis blood.

TCRdb ran MiXCR on the 5' RACE reads and lists one entry per CDR3 protein. This table holds 150,000 to 200,000 distinct CDR3 sequences, 13% found once. At least ten counts were recorded for this clonotype. Its matching antigen is unknown. The specimen was blood, either unsorted or a sorted T cell fraction (not recorded which). V gene TRBV6-1 combines with J gene TRBJ2-2; no clear D. This sequence was found in a female donor with ankylosing spondylitis or in good health (not recorded which). The CDR3: CASSLPETGELFF. DNA for the CDR3: TGTGCCAGCAGCCTCCCCGAGACCGGGGAGCTGTTTTTT.